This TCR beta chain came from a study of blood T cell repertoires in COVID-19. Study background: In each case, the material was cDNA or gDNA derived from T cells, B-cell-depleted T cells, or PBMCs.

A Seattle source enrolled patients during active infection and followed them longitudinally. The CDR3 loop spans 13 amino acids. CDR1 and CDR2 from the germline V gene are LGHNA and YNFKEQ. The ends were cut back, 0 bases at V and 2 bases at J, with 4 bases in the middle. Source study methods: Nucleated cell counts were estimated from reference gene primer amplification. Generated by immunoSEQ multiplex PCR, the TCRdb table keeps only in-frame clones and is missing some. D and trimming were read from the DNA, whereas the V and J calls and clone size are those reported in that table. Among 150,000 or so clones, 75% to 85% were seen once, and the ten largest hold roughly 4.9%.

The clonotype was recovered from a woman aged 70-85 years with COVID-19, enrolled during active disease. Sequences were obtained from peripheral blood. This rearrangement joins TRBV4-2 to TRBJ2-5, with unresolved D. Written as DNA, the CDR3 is TGTGCCAGCAGCCAAGACGGGCAAGAGACCCAGTACTTC. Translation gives CASSQDGQETQYF.